Included here is one T cell receptor beta chain sequence, with context. Its antigen is undetermined. This sample stems from a study of a mutant IDH1 vaccine in newly diagnosed glioma. Clones were read by immunoSEQ multiplex PCR, and TCRdb kept only the in-frame ones, dropping some. This table has tens of thousands of clones, about 80% appearing once. V shed 1 base and J shed 7 bases, with 11 bases lying between them. From germline, CDR1 is SGHTA and CDR2 FQGNSA. There are 14 residues in the CDR3. As for time point: week 23, last vaccination. In every dose of vaccine, 300 ug of mutant IDH1 20-mer peptide was given alongside topical imiquimod.

Sequenced material: PBMCs, taken from a glioma patient whose treatment included an IDH1 peptide vaccine. The V gene is TRBV7-2, the J gene TRBJ2-1; D possibly matches TRBD1 or TRBD2 (6 bases each). The source of this sequence is a man aged 35 to 55 with glioma. The CDR3 DNA sequence: TGTGCCAGCAGCTTAGGGTGGGGGGCAAATGAGCAGTTCTTC. Translating it yields CASSLGWGANEQFF.